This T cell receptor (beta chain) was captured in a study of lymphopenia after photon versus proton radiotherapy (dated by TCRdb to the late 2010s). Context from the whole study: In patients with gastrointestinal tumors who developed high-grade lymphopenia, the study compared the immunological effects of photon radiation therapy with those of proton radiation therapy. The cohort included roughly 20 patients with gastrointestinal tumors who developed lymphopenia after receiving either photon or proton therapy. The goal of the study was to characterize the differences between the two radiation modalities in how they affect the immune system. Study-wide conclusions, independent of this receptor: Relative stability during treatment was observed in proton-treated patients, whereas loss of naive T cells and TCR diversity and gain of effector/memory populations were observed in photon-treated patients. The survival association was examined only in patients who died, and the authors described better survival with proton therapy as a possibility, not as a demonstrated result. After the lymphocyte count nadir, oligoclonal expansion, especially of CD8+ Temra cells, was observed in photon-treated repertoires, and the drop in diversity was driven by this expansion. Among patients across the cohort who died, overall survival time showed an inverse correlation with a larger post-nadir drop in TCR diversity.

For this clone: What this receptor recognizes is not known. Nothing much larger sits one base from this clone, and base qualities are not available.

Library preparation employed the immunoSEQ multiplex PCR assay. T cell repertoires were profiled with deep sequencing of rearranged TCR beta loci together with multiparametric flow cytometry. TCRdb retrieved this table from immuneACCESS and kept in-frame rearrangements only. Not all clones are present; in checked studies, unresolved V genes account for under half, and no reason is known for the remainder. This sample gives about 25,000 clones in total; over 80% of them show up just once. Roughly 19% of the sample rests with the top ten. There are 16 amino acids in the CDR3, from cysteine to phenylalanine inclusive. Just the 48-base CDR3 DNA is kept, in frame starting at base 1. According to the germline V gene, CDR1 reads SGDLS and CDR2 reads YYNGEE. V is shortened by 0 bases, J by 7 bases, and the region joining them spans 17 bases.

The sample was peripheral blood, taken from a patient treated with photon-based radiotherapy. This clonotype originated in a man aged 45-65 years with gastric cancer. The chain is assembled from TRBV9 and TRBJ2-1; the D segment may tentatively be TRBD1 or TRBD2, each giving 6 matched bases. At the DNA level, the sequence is TGTGCCAGCAGCGTAGTCAAAGGGGGGCCCCGGAATGAGCAGTTCTTC. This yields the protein CASSVVKGGPRNEQFF.